These 25 T cell receptor beta chains originate from one sample sequenced in a study of shared clonotypes between healthy human individuals. Libraries were prepared by immunoSEQ multiplex PCR; TCRdb keeps only in-frame clonotypes and omits some of them. The data show some 320,000 clones, with 87% seen just once and 16% held by the top ten. The sample comprised memory CD8+ T cells sorted from blood. Subset indicated: CD45RO+ cells pooled with CCR7-negative TemRA cells. The receptors derive from a man aged 18 to 29 in good health.

The rearrangement uses TRBV6-1 and TRBJ1-2; TRBD1 agrees at 8 bases. CDR3 length: 14 residues. V lost 10 bases, J lost 1 base, and 8 bases stayed unmatched. The germline V gene encodes CDR1 MNHNS and CDR2 SASEGT. The CDR3 sequence is CANGQGARNYGYTF. The CDR3 nucleotides read TGTGCCAACGGACAGGGAGCCCGTAACTATGGCTACACCTTC.

Turning to this clone: In the same sample, other DNA sequences code for this CDR3. This rearrangement joins TRBV6-1 to TRBJ2-1; 9 bases agree with TRBD1. Losses at the gene ends were 3 bases for V and 2 bases for J; bases not matched to a gene: 5. CDR3 length: 16 amino acids. Germline CDR1 and CDR2: MNHNS and SASEGT. CDR3 DNA sequence: TGTGCCAGCAGTGAGCCCCGGGACAGGGCCTACAATGAGCAGTTCTTC. It specifies CASSEPRDRAYNEQFF.

The chain joins TRBV6-5 to TRBJ1-2, with a tentative D call TRBD1 (5 bases). Trimming left V 0 bases short and J 6 bases short, with 11 bases between. Germline V gene lookup returns CDR1 MNHEY and CDR2 SVGAGI. The CDR3 is made up of 14 amino acids. As DNA, the CDR3 is TGTGCCAGCAGTTACTCGAGGGGCAGACATGGCTACACCTTC. It yields the protein CASSYSRGRHGYTF.

This clone has just one count. At the DNA level, this CDR3 is encoded by other sequences in the same sample as well. The chain carries TRBV9 and TRBJ1-1; unclear D gene. The CDR3 loop spans 13 amino acids. Germline V gene data show CDR1 as SGDLS and CDR2 as YYNGEE. V lost 2 bases and J lost 3, with 8 bases in between. CDR3 residues: CASSVGSYTEAFF. CDR3 coding DNA: TGTGCCAGCAGCGTGGGTTCTTACACTGAAGCTTTCTTT.

The chain recombines TRBV29-1 with TRBJ2-5; D is undetermined. CDR1 and CDR2 from the germline V gene are SQVTM and ANQGSEA. The CDR3 is made up of 14 amino acids. V was trimmed by 2 bases and J by 2 bases, leaving 12 bases between them. The CDR3 sequence is CSVERAGPQETQYF. The CDR3 bases are TGCAGCGTTGAACGGGCCGGGCCGCAAGAGACCCAGTACTTC.

In this sample, this clone turned up a few times. This rearrangement joins TRBV19 to TRBJ1-1; 7 positions agree with TRBD1. The V gene end was trimmed by 1 base and the J gene end by 5 bases; junction bases not matched to a gene: 4. This CDR3 is 14 amino acids long. Germline V gives CDR1 LNHDA, CDR2 SQIVND (reference sequence). The CDR3 bases are TGTGCCAGTAGTATAGGACAGGGAGGGACTGAAGCTTTCTTT. It is translated as CASSIGQGGTEAFF.

This clone was counted a single time. This CDR3 reads CASSARGPYEQYF. Written as DNA, the CDR3 is TGTGCCAGCAGTGCTCGGGGGCCCTACGAGCAGTACTTC. This rearrangement joins TRBV6-5 to TRBJ2-7, with D perhaps assigned TRBD1 or TRBD2 (6 bases each). The CDR3 sequence is 13 residues long. Germline loops: CDR1 MNHEY, CDR2 SVGAGI. V was pared by 5 bases and J by 2 bases, with 10 bases between.

In this sample, this clone turned up once. The chain combines TRBV30 with TRBJ1-6; TRBD1 is a possible D gene (6 bases). Between the trimmed V and J ends, which lost 4 bases and 10 bases, there was a span of 17 bases. The CDR3 contains 14 residues. Looked up from germline, CDR1 is GTSNPN and CDR2 is SVGIG (reference sequence). The DNA for the CDR3 is TGTGCCTGGAACCAGGGGCTCCGTTGGTCACCCCTCCACTTT. The encoded protein is CAWNQGLRWSPLHF.

The chain combines TRBV27 with TRBJ2-7; D gene unclear. Trimming removed 2 bases at V and 4 bases at J, with 12 bases between. The CDR3 is 14 amino acids. Germline V gene data show CDR1 as MNHEY and CDR2 as SMNVEV (reference sequence). The CDR3 sequence is CASSLIGRLYEQYF. Here the CDR3 DNA reads TGTGCCAGCAGTTTAATAGGACGGTTATACGAGCAGTACTTC.

V and J are TRBV2 and TRBJ2-7, with D possibly being TRBD2 (6 bases). Germline CDR1 reads SNHLY; CDR2 reads FYNNEI. V was clipped by 2 bases and J by 3 bases, with 11 bases between them. The CDR3 is 14 residues long. The DNA for the CDR3 is TGTGCCAGCAGTGAACTAGCGAGAGGCTACGAGCAGTACTTC. It translates to CASSELARGYEQYF. The full variable domain, with the rest looked up from reference TRBV2 and TRBJ2-7, is EPEVTQTPSHQVTQMGQEVILRCVPISNHLYFYWYRQILGQKVEFLVSFYNNEISEKSEIFDDQFSVERPDGSNFTLKIRSTKLEDSAMYFCASSELARGYEQYFGPGTRLTVT.

V gene TRBV14 combines with J gene TRBJ2-7; D is unclear. V gave up 0 bases and J gave up 2 bases, with 11 bases separating them. CDR3 length: 15 residues. Germline assignment: CDR1 SGHDN and CDR2 FVKESK. The CDR3 region has the DNA TGTGCCAGCAGCCAAGAAAGGGCCAGTGCCTACGAGCAGTACTTC. Amino acid sequence: CASSQERASAYEQYF. The complete variable domain, with remaining parts taken from reference TRBV14 and TRBJ2-7, reads EAGVTQFPSHSVIEKGQTVTLRCDPISGHDNLYWYRRVMGKEIKFLLHFVKESKQDESGMPNNRFLAERTGGTYSTLKVQPAELEDSGVYFCASSQERASAYEQYFGPGTRLTVT.

This chain connects TRBV27 to TRBJ2-5; a weak D match, TRBD2 (5 bases). Trimming removed 4 bases at V and 5 bases at J, with 14 bases between. CDR3 size: 14 residues. Per germline, CDR1 MNHEY and CDR2 SMNVEV (reference sequence). CDR3 in amino acids: CASSSLGSGETQYF. In DNA form, the CDR3 reads TGTGCCAGCAGTTCCCTAGGGAGCGGCGAGACCCAGTACTTC.

The chain has TRBV9 and TRBJ2-1; D is uncertain. The ends were cut back, 3 bases at V and 0 bases at J, with 10 bases in the middle. The CDR3 runs 15 residues. Per germline, CDR1 SGDLS and CDR2 YYNGEE. CDR3 nucleotide sequence: TGTGCCAGCAGCGCAGGTCACAGCTCCTACAATGAGCAGTTCTTC. Its translation: CASSAGHSSYNEQFF.

The chain links TRBV5-6 to TRBJ2-2, with 11 bases lining up with TRBD2. Germline values: CDR1 SGHDT, CDR2 YYEEEE. The V and J ends lost 0 bases and 5 bases, in that order; junction bases with no gene match: 0. The CDR3 covers 15 residues. The CDR3 reads CASSLGLAGTGELFF. CDR3 sequence (DNA): TGTGCCAGCAGCTTGGGACTAGCGGGGACCGGGGAGCTGTTTTTT.

The J gene is TRBJ1-2, the V gene TRBV7-9, with 8 nucleotides matching TRBD1. The CDR3 length is 16 residues. The germline gives CDR1 SEHNR, CDR2 FQNEAQ (reference sequence). V trimming: 5 bases; J trimming: 4 bases; junction bases outside the gene matches: 12. The CDR3 bases are TGTGCCAGCAGCCCGTCCGGGACAGGAGGACTCTATGGCTACACCTTC. Its translation: CASSPSGTGGLYGYTF.

The V call is TRBV27, the J call TRBJ2-3, with TRBD1 identical over 11 bases. Trimming took 6 bases from V and 4 from J; bases not matched to a gene: 3. The CDR3 is 14 residues long. Looked up from germline, CDR1 is MNHEY and CDR2 is SMNVEV (reference sequence). CDR3 nucleotide sequence: TGTGCCAGCAGGTGGACAGGGGGCGCAGATACGCAGTATTTT. Protein product: CASRWTGGADTQYF.

This chain joins TRBV4-1 and TRBJ1-1; D remains unclear. V lost 1 base to trimming and J lost 4 bases, with 7 bases between them. The CDR3 has 13 residues. Germline lookup yields CDR1 MGHRA and CDR2 YSYEKL. CDR3 protein: CASSQAPTTEAFF. In DNA, the CDR3 is TGCGCCAGCAGCCAAGCCCCCACCACTGAAGCTTTCTTT.

The gene calls are TRBV5-1 and TRBJ2-1, with a weak D call TRBD2 (6 bases). Trimming took off 4 bases at V and 4 bases at J, with 15 bases between the two ends. This CDR3 has 15 residues. CDR1 is SGHRS, CDR2 YFSETQ, per germline. The CDR3 nucleotides are TGCGCCAGCAGCCCTGGTGTAGCGGAATACAATGAGCAGTTCTTC. Its translation is CASSPGVAEYNEQFF.

The V gene is TRBV7-9, the J gene TRBJ2-1, with TRBD2 matching 11 bases. V trimming: 2 bases; J trimming: 3 bases; junction bases outside the gene matches: 3. The CDR3 is 16 amino acids. The germline CDR1 and CDR2 sequences are SEHNR and FQNEAQ (reference sequence). The CDR3 sequence is CASSLRLAGIYNEQFF. CDR3 bases: TGTGCCAGCAGCTTACGACTAGCGGGAATCTACAATGAGCAGTTCTTC.

The genes are TRBV2 and TRBJ1-2, with D unresolved. Trimming removed 6 bases at V and 3 bases at J, with 11 bases between. This CDR3 comprises 13 residues. Germline V CDR1 and CDR2: SNHLY, FYNNEI. CDR3 DNA sequence: TGTGCCAGCAGGACCCTGGGAGACTATGGCTACACCTTC. It specifies CASRTLGDYGYTF.

The J gene is TRBJ2-7, the V gene TRBV4-1, with D perhaps being TRBD1 or TRBD2 (6 bases each). The CDR3 extends over 15 amino acids. CDR1 and CDR2 from the germline V gene are MGHRA and YSYEKL. Trimming pared 2 bases from V and 3 bases from J, leaving 14 bases between. The CDR3 DNA is TGCGCCAGCAGCCAACTGGGCGGAGGGGGCTACGAGCAGTACTTC. Translating gives CASSQLGGGGYEQYF.

This clone appeared a single time. The chain combines TRBV4-3 with TRBJ2-2; 10 positions match TRBD2. V was pared by 1 base and J by 6 bases, with 14 bases of the junction left unmatched. There are 19 residues in the CDR3. Germline V CDR1 and CDR2: LGHNA, YSLEER. The DNA for the CDR3 is TGCGCCAGCAGCCAAGTGGCTAGCGGGAGAGGCGGCCCGGCCGGGGAGCTGTTTTTT. Translating gives CASSQVASGRGGPAGELFF.

The chain uses TRBV30 and TRBJ1-1; D uncertain. This CDR3 is built from 14 residues. Between the trimmed V and J ends, which lost 8 bases and 0 bases, there was a span of 16 bases. Germline lookup yields CDR1 GTSNPN and CDR2 SVGIG (reference sequence). The DNA of the CDR3 is TGTGCCCTGGGTCCTGGGGTTATGAACACTGAAGCTTTCTTT. This sequence encodes CALGPGVMNTEAFF.

The chain is built from TRBV7-8 and TRBJ2-7; a possible D gene is TRBD2 (5 bases). The CDR3 totals 16 residues. The V and J ends lost 3 bases and 4 bases respectively, with 19 bases between them. Germline V gene sequence: CDR1 SGHVS, CDR2 FQNEAQ. As DNA, the CDR3 is TGTGCCAGCAGCTTCAGAAGGAGGCCGACCCTTTACGAGCAGTACTTC. This translates into CASSFRRRPTLYEQYF.

This clone turned up a few times. The gene calls are TRBV6-4 and TRBJ2-2; TRBD2 matches 9 bases. CDR1 MRHNA and CDR2 SNTAGT come from the germline V gene. CDR3 length equals 16 residues. Losses at the gene ends were 6 bases for V and 4 bases for J; bases not matched to a gene: 9. The CDR3 nucleotides are TGTGCCAGCAGCGAACTAGCGGGCGCTATCACCGGGGAGCTGTTTTTT. Translated, it gives CASSELAGAITGELFF.